The rows below give T cell receptor beta chains drawn from one sample of a study of T cell responses to AZD1222 COVID-19 vaccine. Method: immunoSEQ multiplex PCR; TCRdb's copy keeps in-frame clones and lacks some. The sample lists some 130,000 clones; roughly 93% were seen once. The sequenced sample was peripheral blood, obtained on day 0 of AZD1222 vaccination. All receptors derive from an adult in good health. The CDR3 runs from the conserved cysteine through the conserved F or W. Each record gives: J gene, D gene, clone size, V gene, CDR3 length, CDR3 DNA, CDR3 protein. The D gene is left open where the match is weak. Clone size appears in some rows only: once, few, many, or a class for an expanded clone.

J: TRBJ1-6
D: NA
size: once
V: TRBV12-5
length: 13
DNA: TGTGCTAGTGGTTTGTTTCTTCTCTCACCCCTCCACTTT
CDR3: CASGLFLLSPLHF

J: TRBJ1-1
D: NA
size: once
V: TRBV10-3
length: 16
DNA: TGTGCCATCAGTGAGTCGATCAGGGCGGGGAACACTGAAGCTTTCTTT
CDR3: CAISESIRAGNTEAFF

J: TRBJ2-1
D: NA
size: NA
V: TRBV4-1
length: 17
DNA: TGCGCCAGCAGCCCTGTAGGGGCGCCAAGCTCCTACAATGAGCAGTTCTTC
CDR3: CASSPVGAPSSYNEQFF

J: TRBJ2-5
D: TRBD2
size: once
V: TRBV5-1
length: 14
DNA: TGCGCCAGCAGCAGCGGGGATTTAGGAGAGACCCAGTACTTC
CDR3: CASSSGDLGETQYF

J: TRBJ1-2
D: NA
size: NA
V: TRBV19
length: 14
DNA: TGTGCCAGTAGTACGGACTCACGTTTAGGTGGCTACACCTTC
CDR3: CASSTDSRLGGYTF

J: TRBJ1-3
D: NA
size: NA
V: TRBV18
length: 15
DNA: TGTGCCAGCTCACCACCAGGGCTCGGCGGAAACACCATATATTTT
CDR3: CASSPPGLGGNTIYF

J: TRBJ2-7
D: TRBD1
size: NA
V: TRBV10-1
length: 13
DNA: TGCGCCAGCAGTGAGTCCAGGACAGGCGAGCAGTACTTC
CDR3: CASSESRTGEQYF

J: TRBJ2-1
D: TRBD2
size: NA
V: TRBV24-1
length: 14
DNA: TGTGCCACCAGCAATACCGGGACTAGGAGTGAGCAGTTCTTC
CDR3: CATSNTGTRSEQFF

J: TRBJ1-2
D: TRBD1
size: NA
V: TRBV2
length: 15
DNA: TGTGCCAGCAGTAGCCGACAGGGGGAGGGCTATGGCTACACCTTC
CDR3: CASSSRQGEGYGYTF

J: TRBJ1-2
D: NA
size: NA
V: TRBV18
length: 13
DNA: TGTGCCAGCTCACCACAGGATAAAGTAGGCTACACCTTC
CDR3: CASSPQDKVGYTF

J: TRBJ1-5
D: NA
size: NA
V: TRBV19
length: 15
DNA: TGTGCCAGTAGGGAACAGGGAAGCAGCAATCAGCCCCAGCATTTT
CDR3: CASREQGSSNQPQHF